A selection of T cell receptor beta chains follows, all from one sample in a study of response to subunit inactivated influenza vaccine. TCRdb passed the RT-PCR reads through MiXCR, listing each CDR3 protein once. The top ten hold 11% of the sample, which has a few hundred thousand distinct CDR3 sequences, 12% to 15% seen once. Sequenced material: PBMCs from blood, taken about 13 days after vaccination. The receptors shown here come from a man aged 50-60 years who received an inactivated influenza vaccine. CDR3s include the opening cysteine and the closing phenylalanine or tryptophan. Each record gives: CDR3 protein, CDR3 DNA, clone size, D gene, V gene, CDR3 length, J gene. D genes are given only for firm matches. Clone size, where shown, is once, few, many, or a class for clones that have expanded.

CDR3: CASSSEPRHYGYTF
DNA: TGTGCCAGCAGTTCCGAACCTCGTCACTATGGCTACACCTTC
size: NA
D: NA
V: TRBV6-5
length: 14
J: TRBJ1-2

CDR3: CASSQIQAAEETQYF
DNA: TGCGCCAGCAGCCAAATTCAGGCGGCAGAAGAGACCCAGTACTTC
size: few
D: NA
V: TRBV4-3
length: 15
J: TRBJ2-5

CDR3: CAISRDREQPQHF
DNA: TGTGCCATCAGTAGGGACAGGGAACAGCCCCAGCATTTT
size: few
D: TRBD1
V: TRBV10-3
length: 13
J: TRBJ1-5

CDR3: CASKNQGRGRSTEAFF
DNA: TGTGCCAGCAAGAATCAGGGCCGGGGAAGGTCTACTGAAGCTTTCTTT
size: NA
D: NA
V: TRBV6-1
length: 16
J: TRBJ1-1

CDR3: CASSLVKLAGNTGELFF
DNA: TGCGCCAGCAGCTTGGTGAAGCTAGCGGGGAACACCGGGGAGCTGTTTTTT
size: few
D: TRBD2
V: TRBV5-1
length: 17
J: TRBJ2-2

CDR3: CASSLLTSGGPGTDTQYF
DNA: TGCGCCAGCAGCTTGTTGACTAGCGGGGGCCCTGGCACAGATACGCAGTATTTT
size: few
D: TRBD2
V: TRBV5-1
length: 18
J: TRBJ2-3

CDR3: CASSRDSEADTQYF
DNA: TGCGCCAGCAGCCGGGACAGTGAGGCAGATACGCAGTATTTT
size: NA
D: TRBD1
V: TRBV5-1
length: 14
J: TRBJ2-3

CDR3: CASSLRQGGSPLHF
DNA: TGTGCCAGCAGCTTAAGGCAGGGAGGTTCACCCCTCCACTTT
size: NA
D: NA
V: TRBV9
length: 14
J: TRBJ1-6

CDR3: CSARDYRGRTGYTF
DNA: TGCAGTGCTAGAGACTACAGGGGTAGGACTGGCTACACCTTC
size: few
D: TRBD1
V: TRBV20-1
length: 14
J: TRBJ1-2

CDR3: CASSPLPDIGNTIYF
DNA: TGCGCCAGCAGCCCCCTGCCGGACATTGGAAACACCATATATTTT
size: few
D: NA
V: TRBV4-1
length: 15
J: TRBJ1-3

CDR3: CASSPSDNTEAFF
DNA: TGTGCCAGCTCACCATCAGATAACACTGAAGCTTTCTTT
size: NA
D: NA
V: TRBV18
length: 13
J: TRBJ1-1

CDR3: CASSSVQSQETQYF
DNA: TGTGCCAGCAGTTCCGTGCAGTCCCAAGAGACCCAGTACTTC
size: NA
D: NA
V: TRBV6-5
length: 14
J: TRBJ2-5

CDR3: CASSKQGSQETQYF
DNA: TGCGCCAGCAGTAAACAGGGTTCCCAAGAGACCCAGTACTTC
size: few
D: NA
V: TRBV23-1
length: 14
J: TRBJ2-5

CDR3: CASSVGDRESSPLHF
DNA: TGTGCCAGCAGCGTAGGGGACAGGGAAAGTTCACCCCTCCACTTT
size: few
D: TRBD1
V: TRBV9
length: 15
J: TRBJ1-6

CDR3: CASSVGLAGVGTDTQYF
DNA: TGTGCCAGCAGTGTTGGACTAGCGGGAGTCGGAACAGATACGCAGTATTTT
size: few
D: TRBD2
V: TRBV2
length: 17
J: TRBJ2-3

CDR3: CASSSPTDMYLAEGQYF
DNA: TGTGCCAGCAGCTCACCCACCGATATGTATCTCGCCGAGGGGCAGTATTTT
size: NA
D: NA
V: TRBV5-6
length: 17
J: TRBJ2-3

CDR3: CSARDETGPSYNEQFF
DNA: TGCAGTGCTAGAGATGAAACGGGGCCTTCCTACAATGAGCAGTTCTTC
size: NA
D: NA
V: TRBV20-1
length: 16
J: TRBJ2-1

CDR3: CAISAGGQSNQPQHF
DNA: TGTGCCATCAGTGCAGGGGGCCAGAGCAATCAGCCCCAGCATTTT
size: NA
D: TRBD1
V: TRBV10-3
length: 15
J: TRBJ1-5

CDR3: CASRLQSRAFF
DNA: TGTGCCAGCCGTCTCCAGTCCCGAGCTTTCTTT
size: NA
D: NA
V: TRBV12-3/TRBV12-4
length: 11
J: TRBJ1-1

CDR3: CSARQSSYNEQFF
DNA: TGCAGTGCTCGACAGAGCTCCTACAATGAGCAGTTCTTC
size: many
D: NA
V: TRBV20-1
length: 13
J: TRBJ2-1

CDR3: CSARERAGRNQPQHF
DNA: TGCAGTGCTAGAGAGCGGGCAGGGCGGAATCAGCCCCAGCATTTT
size: NA
D: NA
V: TRBV20-1
length: 15
J: TRBJ1-5

CDR3: CASSLGATENYGYTF
DNA: TGTGCCAGCAGCTTAGGGGCGACAGAGAACTATGGCTACACCTTC
size: NA
D: NA
V: TRBV7-2
length: 15
J: TRBJ1-2

CDR3: CSARDRREANEQFF
DNA: TGCAGTGCTAGAGATCGGCGGGAGGCAAATGAGCAGTTCTTC
size: NA
D: TRBD2
V: TRBV20-1
length: 14
J: TRBJ2-1

CDR3: CAISLWRVFSGSGANVLTF
DNA: TGTGCCATCAGTTTATGGAGGGTTTTCTCGGGCTCTGGGGCCAACGTCCTGACTTTC
size: few
D: NA
V: TRBV28
length: 19
J: TRBJ2-6

CDR3: CASSRDRESSGANVLTF
DNA: TGTGCCAGCAGCAGGGACAGGGAAAGCTCTGGGGCCAACGTCCTGACTTTC
size: NA
D: TRBD1
V: TRBV5-6
length: 17
J: TRBJ2-6

CDR3: CSASRAGGTDTQYF
DNA: TGCAGTGCTAGCAGAGCGGGGGGCACAGATACGCAGTATTTT
size: few
D: TRBD2
V: TRBV20-1
length: 14
J: TRBJ2-3

CDR3: CASSLRDIGSPLHF
DNA: TGTGCCAGCAGCCTCAGGGATATAGGGTCACCCCTCCACTTT
size: few
D: NA
V: TRBV6-1
length: 14
J: TRBJ1-6

CDR3: CASSTLGRGVTDTQYF
DNA: TGCGCCAGCAGCACATTGGGGCGGGGGGTCACAGATACGCAGTATTTT
size: few
D: TRBD2
V: TRBV5-1
length: 16
J: TRBJ2-3

CDR3: CSASQGFEKLFF
DNA: TGCAGTGCTAGTCAGGGGTTTGAAAAACTGTTTTTT
size: few
D: NA
V: TRBV20-1
length: 12
J: TRBJ1-4

CDR3: CASSPGRGSSSYEQYF
DNA: TGTGCCAGCAGTCCGGGGAGGGGCTCGAGCTCCTACGAGCAGTACTTC
size: NA
D: TRBD2
V: TRBV12-3/TRBV12-4
length: 16
J: TRBJ2-7

CDR3: CSVEVMGPTEAFF
DNA: TGCAGCGTTGAGGTTATGGGCCCCACTGAAGCTTTCTTT
size: few
D: NA
V: TRBV29-1
length: 13
J: TRBJ1-1